These T cell receptor beta chains were read from a single sample in a study of T cells in localized non-small cell lung cancer. This table comes from immunoSEQ multiplex PCR, and its TCRdb copy is limited to in-frame clones, with some not included. The data hold tens of thousands of clones, with roughly 89% observed a single time. The source was peripheral blood, collected before any cancer treatment. These receptors were obtained from a man between 40 and 70 years old with stage I squamous cell lung carcinoma. CDR3s include the opening cysteine and the closing phenylalanine or tryptophan. Fields, in order: D gene, CDR3 length, clone size, J gene, V gene, CDR3 DNA, CDR3 protein. D genes are given only for firm matches. Rows give clone size only sometimes, using once, few, many, or a class for an expanded clone.

NA | 13 | NA | TRBJ1-1 | TRBV7-2 | TGTGCCAGCAGCTTATCTTGGGGCACTGAAGCTTTCTTT | CASSLSWGTEAFF
NA | 14 | NA | TRBJ1-3 | TRBV2 | TGTGCCAGCAGTGTAGAGGGACAAGGTGACACCATATATTTT | CASSVEGQGDTIYF
TRBD1 | 14 | NA | TRBJ1-1 | TRBV6-6 | TGTGCCAGCAGAGGTCCGGGACAGGGGGCTGAAGCTTTCTTT | CASRGPGQGAEAFF
NA | 15 | NA | TRBJ1-5 | TRBV5-1 | TGCGCCAGCAGCTTCTCAGGGGCGAGCAATCAGCCCCAGCATTTT | CASSFSGASNQPQHF
TRBD1 | 15 | NA | TRBJ2-7 | TRBV19 | TGTGCCAGTAGCCGCCGACAGGGGATTGTCTCCGAGCAGTACTTC | CASSRRQGIVSEQYF
NA | 14 | NA | TRBJ2-6 | TRBV2 | TGTGCCAGCAGTGCAAGCTCTGGGGCCAACGTCCTGACTTTC | CASSASSGANVLTF
NA | 15 | NA | TRBJ1-2 | TRBV5-5 | TGTGCCAGCAGTTCAAGGAAGGGTGGCGACTATGGCTACACCTTC | CASSSRKGGDYGYTF
TRBD1 | 13 | NA | TRBJ2-7 | TRBV7-2 | TGTGCCAGCCGGGGGACAGGACGTTACGAGCAGTACTTC | CASRGTGRYEQYF
TRBD2 | 15 | NA | TRBJ2-7 | TRBV6-6 | TGTGCCAGCAGTTTATCTAGCGGGGGGGCGTACGAGCAGTACTTC | CASSLSSGGAYEQYF
TRBD2 | 15 | NA | TRBJ2-5 | TRBV5-4 | TGTGCCAGCAGCTTGGCCGGGGGGATGTGGGAGACCCAGTACTTC | CASSLAGGMWETQYF
TRBD1 | 15 | NA | TRBJ2-5 | TRBV2 | TGTGCCAGCAGCACGGGACAGGGGCGCCAAGAGACCCAGTACTTC | CASSTGQGRQETQYF
NA | 13 | NA | TRBJ2-2 | TRBV11-3 | TGTGCCAGCAGCTTAGTGTCTACCGGGGAGCTGTTTTTT | CASSLVSTGELFF
NA | 15 | NA | TRBJ1-5 | TRBV6-1 | TGTGCCAGCAATTTGTGGACATCTATTAATCAGCCCCAGCATTTT | CASNLWTSINQPQHF
TRBD1 | 19 | NA | TRBJ2-7 | TRBV7-6 | TGTGCCAGCAGCTTAGGTCGAGGGACACGGCACAGGGGGCGTCATGAGCAGTACTTC | CASSLGRGTRHRGRHEQYF
NA | 12 | NA | TRBJ1-1 | TRBV18 | TGTGCCAGCTCACGGGGGGGCACTGAAGCTTTCTTT | CASSRGGTEAFF
NA | 14 | once | TRBJ2-2 | TRBV2 | TGTGCCAGCAGTGAATTCGCGAACACCGGGGAGCTGTTTTTT | CASSEFANTGELFF
NA | 15 | NA | TRBJ1-2 | TRBV6-5 | TGTGCCAGCAGTTACTCGCCATACATCAACTATGGCTACACCTTC | CASSYSPYINYGYTF
TRBD2 | 18 | NA | TRBJ2-1 | TRBV7-3 | TGTGCCAGCAGCACTCCTACTAGCGGGGTGAGCTCCTACAATGAGCAGTTCTTC | CASSTPTSGVSSYNEQFF
NA | 16 | NA | TRBJ1-4 | TRBV14 | TGTGCCAGCAGCCAAGGTCTCGGGGCAACTAATGAAAAACTGTTTTTT | CASSQGLGATNEKLFF
TRBD1 | 15 | few | TRBJ1-5 | TRBV28 | TGTGCCAGCAGTTTACCGACAGGGGTCCATCAGCCCCAGCATTTT | CASSLPTGVHQPQHF
TRBD1 | 15 | NA | TRBJ1-5 | TRBV7-8 | TGTGCCAGCAGCATGGGGACAGCTCAAAATCAGCCCCAGCATTTT | CASSMGTAQNQPQHF
NA | 13 | NA | TRBJ1-1 | TRBV4-1 | TGCGCCAGCAGTCGGTCGGGTGACTATGAAGCTTTCTTT | CASSRSGDYEAFF
NA | 14 | NA | TRBJ1-1 | TRBV10-3 | TGTGCCATCAGTGCCATTTCCAGGGTCGCTGAAGCTTTCTTT | CAISAISRVAEAFF
NA | 15 | NA | TRBJ2-7 | TRBV7-2 | TGTGCCAGCAGCCCGGGACTCCCGAGGACTGGGGAGCAGTACTTC | CASSPGLPRTGEQYF
NA | 15 | NA | TRBJ1-3 | TRBV5-6 | TGTGCCAGCAGCCTGGGTGAGGTCTCTGGAAACACCATATATTTT | CASSLGEVSGNTIYF
NA | 17 | NA | TRBJ1-2 | TRBV4-1 | TGCGCCAGCAGCCAAGATCGGAAGGGGGGCATCCCCTATGGCTACACCTTC | CASSQDRKGGIPYGYTF
NA | 15 | NA | TRBJ1-5 | TRBV2 | TGTGCCAGCAGTGAGGCGTGGGTGGTTGGTCAGCCCCAGCATTTT | CASSEAWVVGQPQHF
TRBD1 | 14 | NA | TRBJ1-6 | TRBV28 | TGTGCCAGCAGTACTGGACAGGATAATTCACCCCTCCACTTT | CASSTGQDNSPLHF
TRBD1 | 15 | NA | TRBJ1-2 | TRBV5-4 | TGTGCCAGCAGCTTCCCGGGACAGGGGGCCTATGGCTACACCTTC | CASSFPGQGAYGYTF
NA | 14 | NA | TRBJ2-7 | TRBV7-9 | TGTGCCAGCAGCCCTTGGGCAGACGCCTACGAGCAGTACTTC | CASSPWADAYEQYF